The subject of this entry is one T cell receptor beta chain. Its target is not known. The sample belongs to a study of T-cell reconstitution after alpha-beta-depleted transplantation in children. General study findings and limits: Diversity of TCRbeta at day 60 was high in some patients, arising from surviving recipient T cells and thymic progenitors. It was reported that alpha-beta T cells came from several hundred expanded graft clones (about two months after transplant).

In germline, CDR1 is MDHEN, CDR2 SYDVKM. This CDR3 has 12 residues. V was clipped by 5 bases and J by 12 bases; unmatched bases: 10. As it was prepared, the TCRbeta library received unique molecular identifiers. TCRdb fed the PCR reads into MiXCR, producing one record per CDR3 protein. The sample includes around 130,000 distinct CDR3 sequences, roughly 9% of them seen just once. Sequences were derived from PBMCs, mostly from graft donor cells, sampled 180 days after TCRalphabeta/CD19-depleted stem cell transplant. This TCR was recovered from a girl less than two years old who had a stem cell transplant for combined immunodeficiency, so the T cells may come from the graft donor. This sequence joins TRBV28 and TRBJ2-7, with 7 bases identical to TRBD1. The CDR3 DNA reads TGTGCCAGCAGTCCAGGGGCAGGGGGTGGGTACTTC. This translates into CASSPGAGGGYF.